The sequence of this T cell receptor (beta chain) was determined in a study of vaccination effects on CD4 cells after COVID-19. This clone has more than one count but fewer than ten. What it binds is not known. This table comes from immunoSEQ multiplex PCR, and its TCRdb copy is limited to in-frame clones, with some not included. The sample records approximately 16,000 clones, about 74% being singletons. Germline values: CDR1 GTSNPN, CDR2 SVGIG (reference sequence). Trimming pared 5 bases from V and 11 bases from J, leaving 12 bases between. The CDR3 runs 10 residues. ViraFEST used viral peptide pools to expand antigen-specific CD4+ T cells before sequencing. The authors isolated CD4+ T cells after around 10 days of culture. Vaccine administered to participants consisted of two doses of either BNT162b2 or mRNA-1273.

Specimen: CD4+ T cells from PBMCs cultured with HCoV-NL63 spike peptides, collected after COVID-19 vaccination. This TCR was recovered from a human donor who received a COVID-19 vaccine. The rearrangement uses TRBV30 and TRBJ1-2, with TRBD1 as a possible D gene (5 bases). In DNA form, the CDR3 reads TGTGCCTGGTCGCAGGGACGGTACACCTTC. It encodes CAWSQGRYTF. The full variable domain, in which reference TRBV30 and TRBJ1-2 provide the parts outside the CDR3, is SQTIHQWPATLVQPVGSPLSLECTVEGTSNPNLYWYRQAAGRGLQLLFYSVGIGQISSEVPQNLSASRPQDRQFILSSKKLLLSDSGFYLCAWSQGRYTFGSGTRLTVV.